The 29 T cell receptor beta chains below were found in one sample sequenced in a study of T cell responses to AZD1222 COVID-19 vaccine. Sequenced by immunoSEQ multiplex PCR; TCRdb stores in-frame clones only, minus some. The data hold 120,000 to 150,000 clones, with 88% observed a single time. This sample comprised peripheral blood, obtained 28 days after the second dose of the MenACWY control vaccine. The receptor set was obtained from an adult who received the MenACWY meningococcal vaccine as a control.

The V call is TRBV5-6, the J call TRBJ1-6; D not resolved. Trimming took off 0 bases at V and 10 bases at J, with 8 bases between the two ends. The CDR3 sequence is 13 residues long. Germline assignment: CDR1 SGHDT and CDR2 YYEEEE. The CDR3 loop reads CASSLDGGSPLHF. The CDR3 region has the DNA TGTGCCAGCAGCTTGGACGGTGGATCACCCCTCCACTTT. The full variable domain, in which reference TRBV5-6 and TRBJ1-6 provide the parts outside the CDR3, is DAGVTQSPTHLIKTRGQQVTLRCSPKSGHDTVSWYQQALGQGPQFIFQYYEEEERQRGNFPDRFSGHQFPNYSSELNVNALLLGDSALYLCASSLDGGSPLHFGNGTRLTVT.

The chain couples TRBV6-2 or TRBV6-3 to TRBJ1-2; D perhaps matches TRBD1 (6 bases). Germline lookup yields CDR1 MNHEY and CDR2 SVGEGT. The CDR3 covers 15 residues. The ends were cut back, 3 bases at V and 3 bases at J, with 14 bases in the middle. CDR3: CASSYTPGVDYGYTF. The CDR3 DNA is TGTGCCAGCAGTTATACCCCAGGGGTCGACTATGGCTACACCTTC.

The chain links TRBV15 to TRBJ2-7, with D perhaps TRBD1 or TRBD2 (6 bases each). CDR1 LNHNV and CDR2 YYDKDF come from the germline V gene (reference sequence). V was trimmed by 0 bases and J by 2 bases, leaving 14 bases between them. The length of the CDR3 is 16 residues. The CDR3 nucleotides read TGTGCCACCAGCAGAGAATCTCGGGGGCCTGCCTACGAGCAGTACTTC. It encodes CATSRESRGPAYEQYF.

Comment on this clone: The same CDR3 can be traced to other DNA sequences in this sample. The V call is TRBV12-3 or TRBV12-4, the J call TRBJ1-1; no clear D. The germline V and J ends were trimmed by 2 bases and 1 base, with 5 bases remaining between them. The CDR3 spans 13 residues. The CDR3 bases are TGTGCCAGCAGTTTACGAGGGAACACTGAAGCTTTCTTT. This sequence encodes CASSLRGNTEAFF.

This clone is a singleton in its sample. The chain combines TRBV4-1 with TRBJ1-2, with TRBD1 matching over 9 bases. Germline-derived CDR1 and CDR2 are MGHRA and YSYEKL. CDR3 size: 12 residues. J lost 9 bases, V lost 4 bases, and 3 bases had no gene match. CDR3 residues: CASSPGQGRYTF. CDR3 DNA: TGCGCCAGCAGCCCCGGACAGGGGCGCTACACCTTC.

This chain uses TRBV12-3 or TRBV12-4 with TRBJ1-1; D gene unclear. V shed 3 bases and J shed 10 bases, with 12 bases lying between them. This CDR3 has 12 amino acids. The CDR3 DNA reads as TGTGCCAGCAGTTTTGAGGGAAGAAGAGCTTTCTTT. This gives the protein CASSFEGRRAFF.

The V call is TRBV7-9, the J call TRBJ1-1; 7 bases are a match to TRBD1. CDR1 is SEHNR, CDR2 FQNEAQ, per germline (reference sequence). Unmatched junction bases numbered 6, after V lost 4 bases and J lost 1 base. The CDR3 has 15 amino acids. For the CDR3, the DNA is TGTGCCAGCAGCTCGGTGACAGGGCGGAACACTGAAGCTTTCTTT. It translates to CASSSVTGRNTEAFF.

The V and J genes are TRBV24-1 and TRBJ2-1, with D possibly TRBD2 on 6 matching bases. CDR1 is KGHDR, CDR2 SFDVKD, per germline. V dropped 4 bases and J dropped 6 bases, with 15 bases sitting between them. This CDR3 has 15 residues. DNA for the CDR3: TGTGCCACCAGTGACCCCGGAGGGAAGATCAATGAGCAGTTCTTC. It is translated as CATSDPGGKINEQFF.

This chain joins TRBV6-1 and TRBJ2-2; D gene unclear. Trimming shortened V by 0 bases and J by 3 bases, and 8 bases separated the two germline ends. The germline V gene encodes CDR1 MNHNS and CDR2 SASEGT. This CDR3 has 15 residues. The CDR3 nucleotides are TGTGCCAGCAGTGAAGCAACCCGCTACACCGGGGAGCTGTTTTTT. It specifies CASSEATRYTGELFF.

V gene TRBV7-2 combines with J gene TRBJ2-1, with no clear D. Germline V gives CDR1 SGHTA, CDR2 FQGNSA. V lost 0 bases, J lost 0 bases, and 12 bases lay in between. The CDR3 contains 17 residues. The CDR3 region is CASSLAVPPSSYNEQFF. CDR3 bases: TGTGCCAGCAGCTTAGCTGTACCCCCGAGCTCCTACAATGAGCAGTTCTTC.

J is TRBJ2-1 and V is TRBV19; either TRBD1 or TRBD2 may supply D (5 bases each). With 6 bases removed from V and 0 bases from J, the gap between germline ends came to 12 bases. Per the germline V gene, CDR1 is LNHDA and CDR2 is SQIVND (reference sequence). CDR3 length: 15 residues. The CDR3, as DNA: TGTGCCAGTAGCGTCCCAGGGAGCTCCTACAATGAGCAGTTCTTC. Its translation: CASSVPGSSYNEQFF.

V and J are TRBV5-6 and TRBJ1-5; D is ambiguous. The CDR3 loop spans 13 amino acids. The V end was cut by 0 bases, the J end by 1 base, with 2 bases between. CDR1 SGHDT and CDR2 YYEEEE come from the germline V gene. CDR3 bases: TGTGCCAGCAGCTTGGGGAGCAATCAGCCCCAGCATTTT. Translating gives CASSLGSNQPQHF.

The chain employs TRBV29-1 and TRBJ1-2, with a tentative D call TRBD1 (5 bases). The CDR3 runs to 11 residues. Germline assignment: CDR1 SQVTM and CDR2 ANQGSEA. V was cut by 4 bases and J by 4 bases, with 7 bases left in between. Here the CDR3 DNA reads TGCAGCGTTGCCGGGGGCTATGGCTACACCTTC. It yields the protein CSVAGGYGYTF.

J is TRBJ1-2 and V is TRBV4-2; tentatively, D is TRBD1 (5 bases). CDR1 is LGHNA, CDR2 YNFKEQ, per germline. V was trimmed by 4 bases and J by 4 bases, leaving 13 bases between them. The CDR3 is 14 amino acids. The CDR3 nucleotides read TGTGCCAGCAGCCCAGGTGGGGCCCCCTATGGCTACACCTTC. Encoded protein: CASSPGGAPYGYTF.

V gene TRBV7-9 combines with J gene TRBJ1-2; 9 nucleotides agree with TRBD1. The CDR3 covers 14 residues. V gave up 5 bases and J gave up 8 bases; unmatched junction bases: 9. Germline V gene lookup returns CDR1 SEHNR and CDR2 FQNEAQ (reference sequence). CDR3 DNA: TGTGCCAGCAGCCCACAGGGGGCGGAGGGCGGCTACACCTTC. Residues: CASSPQGAEGGYTF.

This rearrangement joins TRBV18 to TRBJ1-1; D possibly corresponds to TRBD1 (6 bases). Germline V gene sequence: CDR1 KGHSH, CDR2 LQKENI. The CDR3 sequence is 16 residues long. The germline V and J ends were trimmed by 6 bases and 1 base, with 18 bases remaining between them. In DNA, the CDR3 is TGTGCCAGCTCCCAGGGGATCGACAGGAGGAACACTGAAGCTTTCTTT. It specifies CASSQGIDRRNTEAFF. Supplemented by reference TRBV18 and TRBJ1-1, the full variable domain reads NAGVMQNPRHLVRRRGQEARLRCSPMKGHSHVYWYRQLPEEGLKFMVYLQKENIIDESGMPKERFSAEFPKEGPSILRIQQVVRGDSAAYFCASSQGIDRRNTEAFFGQGTRLTVV.

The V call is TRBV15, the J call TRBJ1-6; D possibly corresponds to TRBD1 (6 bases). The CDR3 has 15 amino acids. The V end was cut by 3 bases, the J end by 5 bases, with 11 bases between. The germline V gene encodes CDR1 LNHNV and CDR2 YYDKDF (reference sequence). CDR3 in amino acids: CATSRKGDHNSPLHF. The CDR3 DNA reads TGTGCCACCAGCAGGAAGGGGGATCATAATTCACCCCTCCACTTT.

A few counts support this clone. CDR3 in amino acids: CASSIVTGYYGYTF. The CDR3 region has the DNA TGTGCCAGTAGTATAGTTACAGGTTACTATGGCTACACCTTC. The J gene is TRBJ1-2, the V gene TRBV19, with D tentatively TRBD1 (5 bases). Germline values: CDR1 LNHDA, CDR2 SQIVND (reference sequence). This CDR3 comprises 14 residues. Trimming shortened V by 1 base and J by 3 bases, and 9 bases separated the two germline ends.

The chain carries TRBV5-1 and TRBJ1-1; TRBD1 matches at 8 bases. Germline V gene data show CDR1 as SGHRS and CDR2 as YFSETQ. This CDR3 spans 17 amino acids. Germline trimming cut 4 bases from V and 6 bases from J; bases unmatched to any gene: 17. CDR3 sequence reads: CASSPDSHGQGDSEAFF. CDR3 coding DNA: TGCGCCAGCAGCCCGGACTCACATGGACAGGGAGATTCTGAAGCTTTCTTT. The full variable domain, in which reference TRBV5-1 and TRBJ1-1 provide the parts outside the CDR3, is KAGVTQTPRYLIKTRGQQVTLSCSPISGHRSVSWYQQTPGQGLQFLFEYFSETQRNKGNFPGRFSGRQFSNSRSEMNVSTLELGDSALYLCASSPDSHGQGDSEAFFGQGTRLTVV.

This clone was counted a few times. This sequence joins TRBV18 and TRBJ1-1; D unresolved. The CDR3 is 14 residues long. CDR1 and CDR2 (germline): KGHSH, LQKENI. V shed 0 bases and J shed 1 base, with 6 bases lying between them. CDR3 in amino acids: CASSPPLGNTEAFF. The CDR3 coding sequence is TGTGCCAGCTCACCACCTCTGGGGAACACTGAAGCTTTCTTT. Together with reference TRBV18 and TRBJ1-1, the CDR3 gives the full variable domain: NAGVMQNPRHLVRRRGQEARLRCSPMKGHSHVYWYRQLPEEGLKFMVYLQKENIIDESGMPKERFSAEFPKEGPSILRIQQVVRGDSAAYFCASSPPLGNTEAFFGQGTRLTVV.

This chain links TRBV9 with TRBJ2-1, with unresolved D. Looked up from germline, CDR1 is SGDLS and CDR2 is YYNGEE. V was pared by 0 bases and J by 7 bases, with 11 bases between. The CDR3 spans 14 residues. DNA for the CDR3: TGTGCCAGCAGCGTAGGACCGGCACCGAATGAGCAGTTCTTC. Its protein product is CASSVGPAPNEQFF.

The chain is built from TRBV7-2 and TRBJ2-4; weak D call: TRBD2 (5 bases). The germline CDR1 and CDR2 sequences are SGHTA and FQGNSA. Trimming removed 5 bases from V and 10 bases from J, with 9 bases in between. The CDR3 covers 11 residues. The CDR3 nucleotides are TGTGCCAGCAGCCGGGGAGATATTCAGTACTTC. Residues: CASSRGDIQYF.

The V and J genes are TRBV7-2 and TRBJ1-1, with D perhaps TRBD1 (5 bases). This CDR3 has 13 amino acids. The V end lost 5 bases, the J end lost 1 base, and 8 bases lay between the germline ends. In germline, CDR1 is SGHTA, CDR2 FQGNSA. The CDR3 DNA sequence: TGTGCCAGCAGCCGAGGACAGAACACTGAAGCTTTCTTT. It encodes CASSRGQNTEAFF.

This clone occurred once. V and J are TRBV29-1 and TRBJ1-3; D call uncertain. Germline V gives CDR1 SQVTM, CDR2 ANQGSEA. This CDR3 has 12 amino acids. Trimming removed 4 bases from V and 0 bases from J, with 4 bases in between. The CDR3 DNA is TGCAGCGTTGTAAGCTCTGGAAACACCATATATTTT. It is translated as CSVVSSGNTIYF.

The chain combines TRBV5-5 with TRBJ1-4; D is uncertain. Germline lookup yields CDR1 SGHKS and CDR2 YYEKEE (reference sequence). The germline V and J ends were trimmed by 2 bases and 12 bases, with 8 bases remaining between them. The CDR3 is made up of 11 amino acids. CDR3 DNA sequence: TGTGCCAGCAGCTTAAAGAAGGAACTGTTTTTT. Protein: CASSLKKELFF. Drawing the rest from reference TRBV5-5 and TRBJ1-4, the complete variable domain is DAGVTQSPTHLIKTRGQQVTLRCSPISGHKSVSWYQQVLGQGPQFIFQYYEKEERGRGNFPDRFSARQFPNYSSELNVNALLLGDSALYLCASSLKKELFFGSGTQLSVL.

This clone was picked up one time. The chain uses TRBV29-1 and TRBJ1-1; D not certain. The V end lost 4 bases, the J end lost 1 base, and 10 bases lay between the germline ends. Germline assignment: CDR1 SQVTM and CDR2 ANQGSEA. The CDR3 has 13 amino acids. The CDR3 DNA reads TGCAGCGTTGGAACACTCAAGAACACTGAAGCTTTCTTT. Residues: CSVGTLKNTEAFF. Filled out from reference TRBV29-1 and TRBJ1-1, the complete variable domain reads SAVISQKPSRDICQRGTSLTIQCQVDSQVTMMFWYRQQPGQSLTLIATANQGSEATYESGFVIDKFPISRPNLTFSTLTVSNMSPEDSSIYLCSVGTLKNTEAFFGQGTRLTVV.

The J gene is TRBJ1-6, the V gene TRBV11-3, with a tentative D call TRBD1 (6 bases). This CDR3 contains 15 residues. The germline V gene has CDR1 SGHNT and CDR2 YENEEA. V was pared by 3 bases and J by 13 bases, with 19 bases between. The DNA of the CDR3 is TGTGCCAGCAGCTTCTACAGGGATCCCGGTTCGCCCCTCCACTTT. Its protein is CASSFYRDPGSPLHF.

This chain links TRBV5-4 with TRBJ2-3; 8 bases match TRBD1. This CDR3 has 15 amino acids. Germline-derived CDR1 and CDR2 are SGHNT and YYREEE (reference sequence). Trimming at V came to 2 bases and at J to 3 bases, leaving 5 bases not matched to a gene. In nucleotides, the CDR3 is TGTGCCAGCAGCTTCCGGGACAGGAGGACAGATACGCAGTATTTT. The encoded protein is CASSFRDRRTDTQYF.

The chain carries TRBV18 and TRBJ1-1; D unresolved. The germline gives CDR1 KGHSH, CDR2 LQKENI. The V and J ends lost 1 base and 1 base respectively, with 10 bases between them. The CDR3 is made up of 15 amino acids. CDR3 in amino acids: CASSPRSRQNTEAFF. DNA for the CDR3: TGTGCCAGCTCACCACGATCTCGCCAGAACACTGAAGCTTTCTTT.